This entry concerns a single TCR beta chain. The target of this receptor is not known. Per-base qualities were not stored, and no clone one base away is much larger. Per the germline V gene, SQVTM is the CDR1 and ANQGSEA is the CDR2. Trimming leaves V shorter by 7 bases and J shorter by 2 bases, with the junction holding 6 bases beyond the gene matches. The CDR3 contains 15 residues, cysteine and phenylalanine counted. Only the CDR3 region is kept as DNA, spanning 45 bases read in frame from base 1. TCRbeta CDR3 regions were amplified from genomic DNA using the immunoSEQ Assay, a bias-controlled multiplex PCR. Per the source publication's procedure: The number of nucleated cells in each sample was estimated by amplification of reference gene primers within the assay. To quantify the absolute abundance of each unique TCRbeta CDR3 rearrangement, sequence reads were collapsed and filtered. For each sample, productive Simpson clonality was calculated by taking the square root of Simpson's diversity index across productive rearrangements. TCRdb obtained this table from immuneACCESS and retained in-frame rearrangements with V and J assigned. These tables miss some clones; where compared with another copy, unresolved V genes account for less than half of the shortfall, and the remainder is unexplained. V and J calls and clone size come straight from that table; D and trimming were deduced from the DNA. This sample lists 140,000 or so clones; 80% to 85% were detected once. Around 8.4% of the sample is in the top ten clones.

Whole blood was collected in K2EDTA tubes by collaborating institutions according to the institutions' own protocols. For TCRbeta analysis, collaborator samples were shipped as frozen whole blood, as isolated PBMCs, or as DNA extracted from either sample type. This entry is derived from a study of blood T cell repertoires in COVID-19 (dated by TCRdb to the early 2020s). The study in broad terms: Samples covering the acute and convalescent phases of COVID-19 were provided by collaborators in the United States, Italy and Spain. Deeply sampled blood TCRbeta repertoires from subjects exposed to, actively infected with, or recovered from COVID-19 were included in the dataset. The sample metadata nearly always contained a de-identified subject ID, COVID-19 status, age in years and sex. A freely available public database, intended as a resource for researchers studying the immune response to SARS-CoV-2, is where the repertoires were released. The prospective study material was composed of cDNA or gDNA derived from T cells, B-cell-depleted T cells, or PBMCs. HLA class I and class II types, where available, came from metadata supplied by the sample provider rather than from assay-based typing. Samples came from the ongoing ImmuneRACE study (first 160 participants) plus 1,254 subjects from 6 global collaborators.

General findings and caveats noted by the study authors: How much clinical and demographic metadata was included differed by source and by participant, and the metadata was provided uncurated.

The chain is made from TRBV29-1 and TRBJ2-6, and TRBD1 matches 9 of the central bases. The sample consisted of peripheral blood. The source is a human donor in a cohort sampled during active COVID-19. The DNA sequence is given as TGCAGCGCAAGGGACAGGGAGGCTGGGGCCAACGTCCTGACTTTC. This gives the protein CSARDREAGANVLTF. Full variable domain (CDR3 extended with the reference TRBV29-1 and TRBJ2-6 proteins): SAVISQKPSRDICQRGTSLTIQCQVDSQVTMMFWYRQQPGQSLTLIATANQGSEATYESGFVIDKFPISRPNLTFSTLTVSNMSPEDSSIYLCSARDREAGANVLTFGAGSRLTVL.